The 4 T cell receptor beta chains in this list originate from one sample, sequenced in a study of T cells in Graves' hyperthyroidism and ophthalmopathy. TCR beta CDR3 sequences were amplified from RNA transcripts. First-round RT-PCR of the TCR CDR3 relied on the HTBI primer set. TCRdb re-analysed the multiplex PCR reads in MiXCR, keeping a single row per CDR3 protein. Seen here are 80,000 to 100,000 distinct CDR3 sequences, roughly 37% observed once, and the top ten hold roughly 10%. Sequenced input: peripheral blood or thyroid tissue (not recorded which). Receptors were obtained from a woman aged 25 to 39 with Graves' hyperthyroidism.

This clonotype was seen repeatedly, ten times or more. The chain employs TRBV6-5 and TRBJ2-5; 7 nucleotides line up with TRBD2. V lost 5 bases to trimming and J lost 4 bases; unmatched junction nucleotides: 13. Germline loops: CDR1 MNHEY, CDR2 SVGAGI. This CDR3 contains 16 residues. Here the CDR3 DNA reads TGTGCCAGCAGTGCATCCTTGGGGGGGGGTGGAGAGACCCAGTACTTC. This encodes CASSASLGGGGETQYF.

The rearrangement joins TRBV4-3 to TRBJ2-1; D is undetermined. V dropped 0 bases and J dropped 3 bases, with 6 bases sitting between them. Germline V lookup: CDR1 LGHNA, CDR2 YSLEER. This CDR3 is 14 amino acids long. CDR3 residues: CASSQDFSYNEQFF. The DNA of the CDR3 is TGCGCCAGCAGCCAAGATTTCAGCTACAATGAGCAGTTCTTC.

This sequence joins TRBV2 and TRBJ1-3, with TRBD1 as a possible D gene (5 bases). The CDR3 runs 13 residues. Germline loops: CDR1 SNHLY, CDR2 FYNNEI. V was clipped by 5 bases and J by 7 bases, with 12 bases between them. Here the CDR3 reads CASSTLGGNTIYF. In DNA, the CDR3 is TGTGCCAGCAGTACCCTCGGGGGGAACACCATATATTTT.

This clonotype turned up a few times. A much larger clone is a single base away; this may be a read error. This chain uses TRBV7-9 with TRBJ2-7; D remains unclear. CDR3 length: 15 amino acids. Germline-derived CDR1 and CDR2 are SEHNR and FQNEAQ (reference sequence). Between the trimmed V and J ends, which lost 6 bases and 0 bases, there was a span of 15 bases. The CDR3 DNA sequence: TGTGCCAGCAGAGAACAGCATAAAAGCTCCTACGAGCAGTACTTC. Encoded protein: CASREQHKSSYEQYF.